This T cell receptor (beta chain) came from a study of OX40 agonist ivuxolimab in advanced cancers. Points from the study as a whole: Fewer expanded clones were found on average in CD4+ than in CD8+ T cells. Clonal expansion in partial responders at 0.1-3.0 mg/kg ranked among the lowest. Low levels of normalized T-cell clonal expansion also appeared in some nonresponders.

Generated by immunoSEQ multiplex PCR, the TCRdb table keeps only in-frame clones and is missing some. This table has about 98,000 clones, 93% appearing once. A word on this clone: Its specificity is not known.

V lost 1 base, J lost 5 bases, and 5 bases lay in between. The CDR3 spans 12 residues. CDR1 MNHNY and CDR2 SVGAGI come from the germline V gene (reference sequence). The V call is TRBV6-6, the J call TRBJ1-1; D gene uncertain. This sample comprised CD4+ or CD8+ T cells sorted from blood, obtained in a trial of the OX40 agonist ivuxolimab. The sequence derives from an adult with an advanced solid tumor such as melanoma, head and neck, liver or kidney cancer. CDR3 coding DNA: TGTGCCAGCAGTTACTTAGGTACTGAAGCTTTCTTT. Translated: CASSYLGTEAFF.